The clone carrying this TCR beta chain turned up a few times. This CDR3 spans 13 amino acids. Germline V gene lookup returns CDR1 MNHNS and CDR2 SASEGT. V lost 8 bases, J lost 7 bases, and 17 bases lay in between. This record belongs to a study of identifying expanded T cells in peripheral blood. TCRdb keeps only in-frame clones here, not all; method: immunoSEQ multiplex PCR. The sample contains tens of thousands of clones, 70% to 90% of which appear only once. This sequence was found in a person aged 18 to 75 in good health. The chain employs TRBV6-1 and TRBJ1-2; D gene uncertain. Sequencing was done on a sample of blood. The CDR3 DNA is TGTGCCAGCGCGGGGTCATCATCGAGTGGCTACACCTTC. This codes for CASAGSSSSGYTF.